The clone carrying this TCR beta chain was recorded a few times. The antigen remains undetermined. Expressed TCRB transcripts were sequenced because the entire RNA isolate underwent reverse transcription. The method was immunoSEQ multiplex PCR; TCRdb's version includes in-frame clones alone and lacks a portion of them. The sample has under 850,000 clones; 13% are singletons. This sample is part of a study of beta chain features in type 1 diabetes. V dropped 5 bases and J dropped 6; count of bases not matched to a gene: 13. The CDR3 has 17 residues. Germline V gene data show CDR1 as SGHVS and CDR2 as FQNEAQ. The study, taken as a whole, reports: When Type 1 diabetes patients were examined, their TCRB CDR3s proved moderately but significantly shorter in all four CD4+ subsets. Patients showed naive, central memory and Treg TCRB repertoires that appeared more similar than those of healthy donors. When cDNA is sequenced, cells with high TCR expression could be over-represented.

This clonotype was sampled from a man aged 18 to 35 with type 1 diabetes. The chain links TRBV7-8 to TRBJ2-3, with TRBD2 matching over 11 bases. Sequencing input: naive CD4+ T cells from blood. The CDR3 sequence is CASSPRRLAGPGDTQYF. The CDR3 bases are TGTGCCAGCAGCCCGAGACGACTAGCGGGGCCGGGGGATACGCAGTATTTT.